The 28 T cell receptor beta chains presented below share a single source sample, sequenced in a study of cytomegalovirus exposure and HLA in healthy donors. The PCR was carried out with 60 Vbeta primers and 13 Jbeta primers. Sequencing was performed with immunoSEQ multiplex PCR; in TCRdb, only in-frame clones are kept and a portion is missing. The sample's table shows 200,000 or so clones. The sample comprised PBMCs. These receptors all come from a boy aged 5-17 years in good health and CMV-seronegative.

This sequence joins TRBV5-1 and TRBJ2-1; possible D gene TRBD2, 5 bases. The CDR3 length is 15 residues. V dropped 0 bases and J dropped 2 bases, with 9 bases sitting between them. Per germline, CDR1 SGHRS and CDR2 YFSETQ. The CDR3: CASSLGAGAYNEQFF. The CDR3 DNA follows: TGCGCCAGCAGCTTGGGTGCGGGTGCCTACAATGAGCAGTTCTTC.

The rearrangement joins TRBV18 to TRBJ1-1, with D possibly being TRBD1 (5 bases). CDR3 size: 15 residues. Deletions cut 8 bases from V and 2 bases from J, with 18 bases between. From germline, CDR1 is KGHSH and CDR2 LQKENI. CDR3: CASLSNSGTNTEAFF. The CDR3 bases are TGTGCCAGCCTATCAAACAGCGGGACTAACACTGAAGCTTTCTTT.

The V and J genes are TRBV7-8 and TRBJ2-7, with 7 bases identical to TRBD1. Germline V gene data show CDR1 as SGHVS and CDR2 as FQNEAQ. The CDR3 is made up of 17 amino acids. The J segment lost 3 bases and the V segment lost 5 bases, leaving 16 bases of the junction unmatched. The CDR3 region has the DNA TGTGCCAGCAGCCAAGCGACAGGTCTCAGGGGGTTCTACGAGCAGTACTTC. The encoded protein is CASSQATGLRGFYEQYF.

The rearrangement uses TRBV10-2 and TRBJ1-6, with D unclear. V was cut by 5 bases and J by 10 bases, with 12 bases left in between. The germline V gene has CDR1 WSHSY and CDR2 SAAADI. There are 13 residues in the CDR3. CDR3 residues: CASSPGIGSPLHF. The CDR3 region has the DNA TGCGCCAGCAGTCCCGGGATAGGATCACCCCTCCACTTT.

The chain has TRBV6-5 and TRBJ1-1, with 7 bases matching TRBD1. CDR1 and CDR2 (germline): MNHEY, SVGAGI. J gave up 4 bases and V 6 bases, and 8 bases lay outside the gene matches. The CDR3 runs to 14 residues. The CDR3 DNA reads TGTGCCAGCAGCTTCGACAGGGTGAGCACTGAAGCTTTCTTT. Protein: CASSFDRVSTEAFF.

This chain links TRBV5-1 with TRBJ2-2, with TRBD2 matching 8 bases. CDR1 is SGHRS, CDR2 YFSETQ, per germline. The junction had 14 bases not matched to a gene; V was cut back by 6 bases and J by 4 bases. The CDR3 covers 17 residues. CDR3 amino acids: CASTGGPSGGFTGELFF. The CDR3 nucleotides read TGCGCCAGCACCGGGGGGCCCAGCGGGGGTTTCACCGGGGAGCTGTTTTTT.

The chain combines TRBV19 with TRBJ1-1; no clear D gene. Germline V CDR1 and CDR2: LNHDA, SQIVND (reference sequence). The CDR3 covers 12 residues. The ends were cut back, 9 bases at V and 0 bases at J, with 8 bases in the middle. CDR3 DNA sequence: TGTGCCAGCGTTGACATGAACACTGAAGCTTTCTTT. It yields the protein CASVDMNTEAFF.

The rearrangement uses TRBV9 and TRBJ2-7, with D tentatively TRBD1 (6 bases). V lost 1 base to trimming and J lost 0 bases, with 11 bases between them. CDR3 length equals 15 residues. CDR1 is SGDLS and CDR2 is YYNGEE in the germline V gene. The CDR3 here is CASSVTGTHSYEQYF. The CDR3 coding sequence is TGTGCCAGCAGCGTAACAGGGACCCACTCCTACGAGCAGTACTTC.

This chain connects TRBV7-9 to TRBJ1-2; D is unresolved. Germline CDR1 SEHNR, CDR2 FQNEAQ (reference sequence). V dropped 7 bases and J dropped 4 bases, with 19 bases sitting between them. The CDR3 runs 15 residues. CDR3 sequence: CASTPGGPRSYGYTF. CDR3 nucleotides: TGTGCCAGCACCCCAGGAGGGCCACGGAGCTATGGCTACACCTTC.

The chain carries TRBV19 and TRBJ2-7, with D possibly matching TRBD1 (5 bases). Germline CDR1 is LNHDA and CDR2 is SQIVND (reference sequence). V was clipped by 5 bases and J by 7 bases, with 12 bases between them. This CDR3 comprises 12 residues. CDR3 in DNA: TGTGCCAGTAGTTCCAGGGTGGGGGAGCAGTACTTC. Encoded protein: CASSSRVGEQYF.

The CDR3 spells CASSVGGGGQGLDYGYTF. The CDR3 nucleotides are TGTGCCAGCAGCGTAGGAGGGGGGGGGCAGGGTCTTGACTATGGCTACACCTTC. This chain joins TRBV9 and TRBJ1-2, with D tentatively TRBD1 (6 bases). This CDR3 region has 18 residues. V was trimmed by 0 bases and J by 3 bases, leaving 21 bases between them. From germline, CDR1 is SGDLS and CDR2 YYNGEE.

This chain connects TRBV18 to TRBJ1-1; 9 nucleotides line up with TRBD1. Germline V gene data show CDR1 as KGHSH and CDR2 as LQKENI. With 10 bases clipped from V and 5 bases from J, the junction kept 8 bases outside the gene matches. This CDR3 region has 13 residues. The CDR3 bases are TGTGCCACTTCCGGACAGGGGACAACTGAAGCTTTCTTT. Translated, it gives CATSGQGTTEAFF.

This rearrangement joins TRBV27 to TRBJ2-1; D is possibly TRBD1 (5 bases). V lost 11 bases and J 10 bases, leaving 21 bases between the germline ends. This CDR3 has 13 residues. Looked up from germline, CDR1 is MNHEY and CDR2 is SMNVEV (reference sequence). The CDR3 bases are TGTGCCCCCTCTTGGGGCCCAAGTGGGGAGCAGTTCTTC. Encoded protein: CAPSWGPSGEQFF.

This chain links TRBV6-1 with TRBJ1-1, with D tentatively TRBD1 (5 bases). The CDR3 is 14 amino acids. The ends were cut back, 6 bases at V and 5 bases at J, with 16 bases in the middle. Germline V gene sequence: CDR1 MNHNS, CDR2 SASEGT. The DNA for the CDR3 is TGTGCCAGCAGACCTGGGGCAGGGATGACTGAAGCTTTCTTT. Protein: CASRPGAGMTEAFF.

The J gene is TRBJ1-2, the V gene TRBV30, with D possibly matching TRBD1 (6 bases). Trimming removed 0 bases from V and 3 bases from J, with 11 bases in between. This CDR3 spans 14 amino acids. CDR1 is GTSNPN, CDR2 SVGIG, per germline (reference sequence). The CDR3 protein is CAWSVYRQDYGYTF. For the CDR3, the DNA is TGTGCCTGGAGTGTATATCGACAGGACTATGGCTACACCTTC.

This chain uses TRBV5-1 with TRBJ2-5, with 7 nucleotides matching TRBD2. J gave up 5 bases and V 2 bases, and 6 bases lay outside the gene matches. Germline V gives CDR1 SGHRS, CDR2 YFSETQ. The CDR3 spans 14 residues. The CDR3, as DNA: TGCGCCAGCAGCTTTGGCGGGGGTGGTGAGACCCAGTACTTC. Translated, it gives CASSFGGGGETQYF.

The rearrangement uses TRBV4-1 and TRBJ1-4; D is perhaps TRBD1 (5 bases). Germline CDR1 is MGHRA and CDR2 is YSYEKL. This CDR3 contains 13 residues. The V end lost 0 bases, the J end lost 10 bases, and 9 bases lay between the germline ends. The CDR3 loop reads CASSQDGGGKLFF. The CDR3 nucleotides are TGCGCCAGCAGCCAAGATGGGGGAGGAAAACTGTTTTTT.

The chain has TRBV30 and TRBJ1-1; TRBD1 might be the D (6 bases). Trimming took 5 bases from V and 5 from J, leaving 12 bases between them. The CDR3 is 12 amino acids. CDR1 is GTSNPN and CDR2 is SVGIG in the germline V gene (reference sequence). CDR3 region: CAWEGGRTEAFF. The CDR3 bases are TGTGCCTGGGAGGGGGGGCGTACTGAAGCTTTCTTT.

The chain has TRBV7-9 and TRBJ1-3, with 9 bases fitting TRBD1. V was clipped by 5 bases and J by 0 bases; unmatched bases: 5. This CDR3 is 16 amino acids long. CDR1 is SEHNR, CDR2 FQNEAQ, per germline (reference sequence). The CDR3 sequence is CASSTWTGVSGNTIYF. The CDR3 region has the DNA TGTGCCAGCAGCACCTGGACAGGGGTCTCTGGAAACACCATATATTTT.

V usage is TRBV5-1 and J usage is TRBJ2-3, with TRBD1 as a possible D gene (8 bases). CDR3 size: 15 residues. Germline V lookup: CDR1 SGHRS, CDR2 YFSETQ. Trimming cost V 4 bases and J 0 bases, with 12 bases left between them. The CDR3 is CASSRGDRSTDTQYF. CDR3 in DNA: TGCGCCAGCAGCCGGGGGGACAGGAGCACAGATACGCAGTATTTT.

The rearrangement links TRBV5-8 to TRBJ1-4; D gene unclear. The CDR3 covers 13 residues. Trimming shortened V by 0 bases and J by 5 bases, and 5 bases separated the two germline ends. Germline V lookup: CDR1 SGHTS, CDR2 YDEGEE. The CDR3: CASSLDKNEKLFF. Written as DNA, the CDR3 is TGTGCCAGCAGCTTGGATAAAAATGAAAAACTGTTTTTT. The full variable domain, its missing parts supplied by reference TRBV5-8 and TRBJ1-4, is EAGVTQSPTHLIKTRGQQATLRCSPISGHTSVYWYQQALGLGLQFLLWYDEGEERNRGNFPPRFSGRQFPNYSSELNVNALELEDSALYLCASSLDKNEKLFFGSGTQLSVL.

The J gene is TRBJ2-2, the V gene TRBV30, with a tentative D call TRBD1 (6 bases). V gave up 0 bases and J gave up 4 bases, with 6 bases separating them. CDR1 and CDR2 from the germline V gene are GTSNPN and SVGIG (reference sequence). The CDR3 extends over 13 amino acids. CDR3 DNA sequence: TGTGCCTGGAGTGTAGGGGGCACCGGGGAGCTGTTTTTT. This encodes CAWSVGGTGELFF.

This rearrangement joins TRBV6-6 to TRBJ1-1, with D hard to call. Germline V gives CDR1 MNHNY, CDR2 SVGAGI (reference sequence). The CDR3 has 12 amino acids. The CDR3 is CVAGGLNTEAFF. In DNA, the CDR3 is TGTGTCGCCGGAGGACTGAACACTGAAGCTTTCTTT.

This chain joins TRBV4-1 and TRBJ1-5; TRBD1 matches 7 bases. Trimming took 0 bases from V and 11 from J; bases not matched to a gene: 13. CDR1 is MGHRA and CDR2 is YSYEKL in the germline V gene. CDR3 length: 16 amino acids. The CDR3 nucleotides are TGCGCCAGCAGCCAAGAACTAGGACAGGCTACTATGGCCCAGCATTTT. It is translated as CASSQELGQATMAQHF.

The chain couples TRBV2 to TRBJ1-2; D is possibly TRBD1 (5 bases). Germline V lookup: CDR1 SNHLY, CDR2 FYNNEI. V lost 8 bases and J lost 1, with 20 bases in between. The CDR3 sequence is 16 residues long. The CDR3 spells CASLTDWFQGNYGYTF. CDR3 bases: TGTGCCAGCTTGACCGACTGGTTCCAGGGTAACTATGGCTACACCTTC.

This CDR3 reads CASSYYDRGIRTEAFF. The CDR3 coding sequence is TGTGCCAGCAGTTACTATGACAGGGGGATCAGGACTGAAGCTTTCTTT. This sequence joins TRBV28 and TRBJ1-1; 9 bases match TRBD1. Germline V gene data show CDR1 as MDHEN and CDR2 as SYDVKM. This CDR3 comprises 16 residues. Trimming took 4 bases from V and 5 from J; bases not matched to a gene: 11. Supplemented by reference TRBV28 and TRBJ1-1, the full variable domain reads DVKVTQSSRYLVKRTGEKVFLECVQDMDHENMFWYRQDPGLGLRLIYFSYDVKMKEKGDIPEGYSVSREKKERFSLILESASTNQTSMYLCASSYYDRGIRTEAFFGQGTRLTVV.

This rearrangement joins TRBV6-5 to TRBJ2-3; no clear D. V lost 6 bases and J lost 6, with 13 bases in between. Germline CDR1 MNHEY, CDR2 SVGAGI. The CDR3 covers 13 residues. In DNA form, the CDR3 reads TGTGCCAGCAGCCGTACTCCCGGGGATACGCAGTATTTT. Translating gives CASSRTPGDTQYF.

The CDR3 protein is CSVGRTASYEQYF. The CDR3 region has the DNA TGCAGCGTTGGGAGGACAGCCTCCTACGAGCAGTACTTC. V is TRBV29-1 and J is TRBJ2-7; TRBD1 might be the D (6 bases). V lost 4 bases and J 0 bases, leaving 10 bases between the germline ends. The germline V gene encodes CDR1 SQVTM and CDR2 ANQGSEA. The CDR3 spans 13 residues.